This is a list of T cell receptor beta chains from one sample in a study of T cells in localized non-small cell lung cancer. Method: immunoSEQ multiplex PCR; TCRdb's copy keeps in-frame clones and lacks some. The sample consists of approximately 64,000 clones, roughly 88% of them appearing once. The sample was peripheral blood, taken before any cancer treatment. The receptor source for this set is a woman aged 35-70 years with stage I lung adenocarcinoma. Both conserved end residues are part of each CDR3. The D gene is left open where the match is weak. Only some rows state a clone size, as once, few, many or a class for expanded clones.

TRBD2	TRBV5-6	TRBJ2-1	once	CASSNGGRGNEQFF	TGTGCCAGCAGTAACGGCGGGAGGGGGAATGAGCAGTTCTTC
-	TRBV7-9	TRBJ1-6	-	CASSVGTGVGSPLHF	TGTGCCAGCAGCGTTGGGACGGGTGTTGGGTCACCCCTCCACTTT
-	TRBV5-1	TRBJ2-1	-	CASSWRDSHNEQFF	TGCGCCAGCAGCTGGAGGGACAGCCACAATGAGCAGTTCTTC
-	TRBV5-4	TRBJ1-1	-	CASSSAAKSLNTEAFF	TGTGCCAGCAGCTCCGCGGCGAAGAGCTTGAACACTGAAGCTTTCTTT
-	TRBV27	TRBJ1-2	-	CASSLGSVEDGYTF	TGTGCCAGCAGTTTAGGGTCGGTGGAGGATGGCTACACCTTC
-	TRBV6-5	TRBJ2-1	-	CASRQGIHNEQFF	TGTGCCAGCAGACAGGGAATACACAATGAGCAGTTCTTC
TRBD1	TRBV29-1	TRBJ2-2	-	CSVAYPGTGRPGELFF	TGCAGCGTTGCTTACCCGGGGACAGGGAGGCCCGGGGAGCTGTTTTTT
-	TRBV6-4	TRBJ2-2	-	CASTRRGLPTRELFF	TGTGCCAGCACCCGACGGGGGCTACCCACCCGGGAGCTGTTTTTT
-	TRBV12-5	TRBJ2-2	-	CASALDATGELFF	TGTGCTAGTGCCCTTGACGCAACCGGGGAGCTGTTTTTT
TRBD1	TRBV4-3	TRBJ2-3	-	CASSQDTGGTDTQYF	TGCGCCAGCAGCCAAGACACAGGGGGCACAGATACGCAGTATTTT
TRBD1	TRBV7-9	TRBJ1-5	-	CASSQTGALQPQHF	TGTGCCAGCAGCCAGACAGGGGCCTTGCAGCCCCAGCATTTT
-	TRBV9	TRBJ1-3	-	CASSVAVTGNTIYF	TGTGCCAGCAGCGTAGCGGTAACTGGAAACACCATATATTTT
-	TRBV19	TRBJ2-2	-	CASSIGIQGTGELFF	TGTGCCAGTAGTATAGGGATTCAGGGCACCGGGGAGCTGTTTTTT
-	TRBV19	TRBJ1-2	-	CASSLQGRDGYGYTF	TGTGCCAGTAGCTTACAAGGCCGGGACGGCTATGGCTACACCTTC
-	TRBV7-9	TRBJ1-1	-	CASSQQTVSTEAFF	TGTGCCAGCAGCCAGCAGACAGTCAGCACTGAAGCTTTCTTT
TRBD1	TRBV11-3	TRBJ1-2	once	CASSAGTENYGYTF	TGTGCCAGCAGCGCCGGGACAGAGAACTATGGCTACACCTTC
-	TRBV6-5	TRBJ2-1	-	CASSWPGNHNEQFF	TGTGCCAGCAGTTGGCCCGGAAACCACAATGAGCAGTTCTTC
-	TRBV19	TRBJ1-1	-	CASGSRGGTEAFF	TGTGCCAGCGGCTCTAGAGGCGGCACTGAAGCTTTCTTT
TRBD1	TRBV29-1	TRBJ2-7	-	CSVVGEQGAPYEQYF	TGCAGCGTTGTGGGGGAACAGGGGGCCCCCTACGAGCAGTACTTC
-	TRBV7-2	TRBJ1-1	-	CASSPFMNTEAFF	TGTGCCAGCAGCCCCTTTATGAACACTGAAGCTTTCTTT